The 22 T cell receptor beta chains listed next were all sequenced from one sample in a study of molecular identifiers for immune sequencing clone quantification. TCRdb re-derived calls from the PCR reads in MiXCR, one entry per CDR3 protein. The sample consists of 300,000 to 400,000 distinct CDR3 sequences, roughly 23% of them appearing once. Sequencing input: naive CD8+ T cells from blood, with Jurkat cell RNA spiked in. The subset here: FACS-sorted CD8+CD4-CCR7+CD45RA+ naive T cells. The receptors come from a human donor in good health. Some libraries in this study had Jurkat cell RNA spiked in.

This clonotype was seen a handful of times. The chain employs TRBV7-6 and TRBJ2-1; D is possibly TRBD2 (7 bases). The CDR3 sequence is 14 residues long. Trimming removed 0 bases at V and 8 bases at J, with 11 bases between. CDR1 is SGHVS, CDR2 FNYEAQ, per germline. CDR3 DNA sequence: TGTGCCAGCAGCTTAGCGGGGGGGCTGGATGAGCAGTTCTTC. Protein sequence: CASSLAGGLDEQFF.

This clonotype occurred many times. The chain joins TRBV7-2 to TRBJ2-3; TRBD2 might be the D (5 bases). The germline gives CDR1 SGHTA, CDR2 FQGNSA. Trimming stripped 5 bases from V and 0 bases from J, with 12 bases between. The CDR3 loop spans 15 amino acids. The CDR3 loop reads CASSPRWTSTDTQYF. CDR3 DNA: TGTGCCAGCAGCCCCCGTTGGACTAGCACAGATACGCAGTATTTT.

The chain joins TRBV7-9 to TRBJ1-5; 9 bases map to TRBD1. Looked up from germline, CDR1 is SEHNR and CDR2 is FQNEAQ (reference sequence). The junction had 6 bases not matched to a gene; V was cut back by 7 bases and J by 5 bases. The CDR3 consists of 14 residues. DNA for the CDR3: TGTGCCAGCACCTCCGGACAGGGGCATCAGCCCCAGCATTTT. It encodes CASTSGQGHQPQHF.

This clonotype was counted between two and nine times. The chain is built from TRBV27 and TRBJ2-3; 7 positions agree with TRBD2. The length of the CDR3 is 18 residues. The V segment lost 4 bases and the J segment 2 bases; nucleotides outside the gene matches: 15. Germline CDR1 and CDR2: MNHEY and SMNVEV (reference sequence). CDR3 in amino acids: CASSWSSAGVIVTDTQYF. Written as DNA, the CDR3 is TGTGCCAGCAGTTGGTCCTCCGCGGGGGTGATAGTCACAGATACGCAGTATTTT.

The sample holds many counts of this clonotype. In DNA form, the CDR3 reads TGTGCCAGTAGTACCCCAGGGGCTGGCTACACCTTC. Its translation is CASSTPGAGYTF. The gene calls are TRBV19 and TRBJ1-2; weak D call: TRBD1 (6 bases). Germline values: CDR1 LNHDA, CDR2 SQIVND (reference sequence). Trimming removed 4 bases at V and 7 bases at J, with 10 bases between. This CDR3 region has 12 residues.

The rearrangement links TRBV12-3 or TRBV12-4 to TRBJ2-5; 12 positions agree with TRBD1. CDR3 size: 17 residues. Trimming cost V 6 bases and J 5 bases; bases outside gene matches: 13. CDR3 DNA sequence: TGTGCCAGCAGCCCTTGGGGACAGGGGGCTCTTTTGGAGACCCAGTACTTC. It translates to CASSPWGQGALLETQYF.

V is TRBV13 and J is TRBJ2-3, with 10 bases matching TRBD2. Trimming took 2 bases from V and 0 from J; bases not matched to a gene: 2. Germline loops: CDR1 PRHDT, CDR2 FYEKMQ (reference sequence). The CDR3 runs 16 residues. The CDR3 DNA is TGTGCCAGCAGCTTAAGCGGGAGGGCAAGCACAGATACGCAGTATTTT. Protein product: CASSLSGRASTDTQYF. Looking up the rest from reference TRBV13 and TRBJ2-3 gives the full variable domain: AAGVIQSPRHLIKEKRETATLKCYPIPRHDTVYWYQQGPGQDPQFLISFYEKMQSDKGSIPDRFSAQQFSDYHSELNMSSLELGDSALYFCASSLSGRASTDTQYFGPGTRLTVL.

This clonotype was seen only a few times. The genes are TRBV6-2 or TRBV6-3 and TRBJ2-7, with 9 bases aligning to TRBD1. This CDR3 comprises 14 residues. Trimming cost V 10 bases and J 5 bases; bases outside gene matches: 12. Germline V lookup: CDR1 MNHEY, CDR2 SVGEGT. The CDR3 is CATDQGQGWDEQYF. CDR3 coding DNA: TGTGCCACCGACCAGGGACAGGGTTGGGACGAGCAGTACTTC.

Turning to this clonotype: Possible read error: a much larger clone is one base away. V gene TRBV29-1 combines with J gene TRBJ2-7; 9 bases match TRBD2. CDR3 length: 14 amino acids. Germline V gene lookup returns CDR1 SQVTM and CDR2 ANQGSEA. CDR3 bases: TGCAGCGTTGAAGGTAGCGGGAGCTCCTACGGGCAGTACTTC. Protein sequence: CSVEGSGSSYGQYF.

This clonotype was seen repeatedly, ten times or more. The chain couples TRBV29-1 to TRBJ2-3; D might be TRBD2 (6 bases). With 2 bases removed from V and 14 bases from J, the gap between germline ends came to 14 bases. Germline values: CDR1 SQVTM, CDR2 ANQGSEA. The CDR3 totals 11 residues. This chain's CDR3 is CSVETPAGWYF. CDR3 nucleotides: TGCAGCGTTGAAACCCCCGCGGGGTGGTATTTT.

This clonotype was seen at least ten times. The gene calls are TRBV4-1 and TRBJ2-7; D unclear. The germline CDR1 and CDR2 sequences are MGHRA and YSYEKL. V lost 1 base and J 0 bases, leaving 10 bases between the germline ends. This CDR3 comprises 15 residues. For the CDR3, the DNA is TGCGCCAGCAGCCAAGGGACGGCCGGCTCCTACGAGCAGTACTTC. Residues: CASSQGTAGSYEQYF.

This clonotype was found a few times. Written as DNA, the CDR3 is TGTGCCTGGAGTCAGGGGGGGCTAGCGGGAGGTTTAGCAACAGATACGCAGTATTTT. This translates into CAWSQGGLAGGLATDTQYF. The chain links TRBV30 to TRBJ2-3; TRBD2 agrees at 11 bases. Germline V lookup: CDR1 GTSNPN, CDR2 SVGIG (reference sequence). CDR3 length: 19 amino acids. V trimming: 2 bases; J trimming: 3 bases; junction bases outside the gene matches: 16.

This clonotype has a handful of counts. The chain couples TRBV6-1 to TRBJ2-7; D possibly corresponds to TRBD2 (6 bases). Trimming took off 4 bases at V and 0 bases at J, with 16 bases between the two ends. This CDR3 is built from 16 residues. The germline CDR1 and CDR2 sequences are MNHNS and SASEGT. CDR3: CASSVAWLGGSYEQYF. In DNA, the CDR3 is TGTGCCAGCAGTGTTGCCTGGCTCGGGGGCTCCTACGAGCAGTACTTC.

The chain employs TRBV9 and TRBJ1-5, with TRBD1 matching over 8 bases. The CDR3 contains 15 residues. The trim removed 2 bases at V and 5 bases at J, leaving 6 bases unmatched. Per the germline V gene, CDR1 is SGDLS and CDR2 is YYNGEE. In nucleotides, the CDR3 is TGTGCCAGCAGCGTTGGGACAGGCGGGTATCAGCCCCAGCATTTT. Residues: CASSVGTGGYQPQHF.

This clonotype was found many times. V gene TRBV30 combines with J gene TRBJ1-1, with D uncertain. The CDR3 contains 12 residues. V was shortened by 3 bases and J by 0 bases, with 5 bases between the two germline ends. Germline assignment: CDR1 GTSNPN and CDR2 SVGIG (reference sequence). The CDR3 DNA reads TGTGCCTGGAGCCCTTTGAACACTGAAGCTTTCTTT. It codes for CAWSPLNTEAFF.

Remarks on this clonotype: One junction end does not reproduce the germline sequence, and a read error may be involved. V and J are TRBV13 and TRBJ2-5, with 7 positions matching TRBD2. The CDR3 runs 13 residues. From germline, CDR1 is PRHDT and CDR2 FYEKMQ (reference sequence). The CDR3 loop is CASSPSGQETRYF. The CDR3 DNA sequence: TGTGCCAGCAGCCCTAGCGGCCAAGAGACCCGGTACTTC.

Worth noting for this clonotype: A much larger clone lies a single base off, so this may be a read error. Here the CDR3 omits its conserved ending phenylalanine or tryptophan, so a read error is the likely source. The chain uses TRBV12-3 or TRBV12-4 and TRBJ2-3; D is perhaps TRBD2 (5 bases). V shed 6 bases and J shed 1 base, with 17 bases lying between them. The CDR3 is 16 amino acids. The CDR3 bases are TGTGCCAGCAGCCTACCGTCGGCGGGTGGCACAGATACGCAGTATTCT. Its translation: CASSLPSAGGTDTQYS.

This clonotype was seen only once. Just one base apart from a much larger clone, this may be a read error. CDR3 in amino acids: CASGFTGAKNIQYF. Here the CDR3 DNA reads TGTGCCAGCGGCTTCACCGGAGCCAAAAACATTCAGTACTTC. V gene TRBV11-2 combines with J gene TRBJ2-4; D ambiguous. The CDR3 consists of 14 residues. CDR1 and CDR2 from the germline V gene are SGHAT and FQNNGV.

This clonotype was detected many times. This chain joins TRBV6-2 or TRBV6-3 and TRBJ2-1; D not resolved. Germline values: CDR1 MNHEY, CDR2 SVGEGT. Trimming left V 5 bases short and J 10 bases short, with 21 bases between. The CDR3 spans 15 residues. CDR3 amino acids: CASSKRTADTTEQFF. CDR3 bases: TGTGCCAGCAGTAAACGTACTGCCGACACCACCGAGCAGTTCTTC.

This clonotype has ten or more counts. Relative to the germline gene, one junction end is altered; a read error may explain this. This CDR3 is CASSLGQGLSYEQYF. The CDR3 coding sequence is TGCGCCAGCAGCTTGGGACAGGGGCTGTCCTACGAGCAGTACTTC. This sequence joins TRBV5-5 and TRBJ2-7; 10 bases line up with TRBD1. CDR3 length equals 15 residues. CDR1 and CDR2 from the germline V gene are SGHKS and YYEKEE (reference sequence).

This clonotype was picked up many times. The rearrangement joins TRBV2 to TRBJ2-5; 8 bases fit TRBD1. V lost 4 bases, J lost 3 bases, and 7 bases stayed unmatched. The CDR3 is 15 amino acids. The V gene's germline CDR1 is SNHLY and CDR2 FYNNEI. CDR3 residues: CASSVPGTGEETQYF. The CDR3 bases are TGTGCCAGCAGTGTGCCCGGGACAGGCGAAGAGACCCAGTACTTC. The full variable domain, completed using reference TRBV2 and TRBJ2-5, is EPEVTQTPSHQVTQMGQEVILRCVPISNHLYFYWYRQILGQKVEFLVSFYNNEISEKSEIFDDQFSVERPDGSNFTLKIRSTKLEDSAMYFCASSVPGTGEETQYFGPGTRLLVL.

The table lists this clonotype with a few counts. This chain links TRBV5-1 with TRBJ2-7; D may be TRBD2 (5 bases). CDR1 is SGHRS and CDR2 is YFSETQ in the germline V gene. The ends were cut back, 7 bases at V and 3 bases at J, with 14 bases in the middle. The length of the CDR3 is 13 residues. The CDR3 DNA reads as TGCGCCAGCGGGAGCGGCAGCCACTACGAGCAGTACTTC. This gives the protein CASGSGSHYEQYF. The complete variable domain, with remaining parts taken from reference TRBV5-1 and TRBJ2-7, reads KAGVTQTPRYLIKTRGQQVTLSCSPISGHRSVSWYQQTPGQGLQFLFEYFSETQRNKGNFPGRFSGRQFSNSRSEMNVSTLELGDSALYLCASGSGSHYEQYFGPGTRLTVT.